This T cell receptor beta chain was captured by sequencing in a study of cytomegalovirus exposure and HLA in healthy donors. PCR was performed using 60 Vbeta and 13 Jbeta primers. TCRdb's copy holds only in-frame clones and misses some; the assay was immunoSEQ multiplex PCR. The profile shows some 110,000 clones, approximately 81% of them singletons. Germline assignment: CDR1 SGHNT and CDR2 YYREEE (reference sequence). The ends lost 4 bases at V and 6 bases at J; junction bases unmatched: 11. The CDR3 consists of 15 residues. The rearrangement uses TRBV5-4 and TRBJ1-2; 8 bases agree with TRBD1. Sequenced sample: PBMCs. The TCR was taken from a man aged 30-40 years in good health and CMV-seronegative. The CDR3 here is CASSPSGTGTNGYTF. CDR3 DNA sequence: TGTGCCAGCAGCCCATCCGGGACAGGAACTAATGGCTACACCTTC.